The entry that follows covers one T cell receptor beta chain sequence. These data come from a study of T cells in Graves' hyperthyroidism and ophthalmopathy. Study-level background: Peripheral blood was taken when the disease was first diagnosed, before any treatment began.

Graves' hyperthyroidism was deemed stable given no ophthalmopathy progression within 18 months. Diagnoses rested on clinical symptoms, serum thyroxine and TRAb, thyroid ultrasound and orbital computed tomography. CDR1 and CDR2 from the germline V gene are SEHNR and FQNEAQ (reference sequence). The CDR3 runs to 15 residues. Trimming left V 1 base short and J 9 bases short, with 15 bases between. What was amplified from RNA transcripts were TCR beta CDR3 regions. RT-PCR in the first round (using the HTBI primer set) targeted the TCR CDR3. Each CDR3 protein gets one entry after TCRdb re-called the multiplex PCR reads with MiXCR. The repertoire holds 650,000 to 750,000 distinct CDR3 sequences, with 14% as singletons.

Sequenced sample: blood. The source of this sequence is a woman between 18 and 29 years old with Graves' hyperthyroidism. The genes are TRBV7-9 and TRBJ2-2; D gene ambiguous. The CDR3 bases are TGTGCCAGCAGCTTAGGAGGCGCGAAAAACCGGGAGCTGTTTTTT. It is translated as CASSLGGAKNRELFF. Combining the CDR3 with reference TRBV7-9 and TRBJ2-2 gives the whole variable domain DTGVSQNPRHKITKRGQNVTFRCDPISEHNRLYWYRQTLGQGPEFLTYFQNEAQLEKSRLLSDRFSAERPKGSFSTLEIQRTEQGDSAMYLCASSLGGAKNRELFFGEGSRLTVL.